This record concerns one T cell receptor beta chain sequence. The data belong to a study of blood T cell repertoires in COVID-19. Generated by immunoSEQ multiplex PCR, the TCRdb table keeps only in-frame clones and is missing some. The sample carries 200,000 to 250,000 clones, around nine tenths recorded once. V was clipped by 4 bases and J by 3 bases, with 7 bases between them. Germline V gene data show CDR1 as SQVTM and CDR2 as ANQGSEA. The CDR3 runs 11 residues. Sequenced: peripheral blood. The receptor's source is a man aged 18-30 years with active or convalescent COVID-19. V gene TRBV29-1 combines with J gene TRBJ2-7; a possible D gene is TRBD1 (5 bases). CDR3 loop: CSVGRDYEQYF. DNA for the CDR3: TGCAGCGTTGGCAGGGACTACGAGCAGTACTTC.